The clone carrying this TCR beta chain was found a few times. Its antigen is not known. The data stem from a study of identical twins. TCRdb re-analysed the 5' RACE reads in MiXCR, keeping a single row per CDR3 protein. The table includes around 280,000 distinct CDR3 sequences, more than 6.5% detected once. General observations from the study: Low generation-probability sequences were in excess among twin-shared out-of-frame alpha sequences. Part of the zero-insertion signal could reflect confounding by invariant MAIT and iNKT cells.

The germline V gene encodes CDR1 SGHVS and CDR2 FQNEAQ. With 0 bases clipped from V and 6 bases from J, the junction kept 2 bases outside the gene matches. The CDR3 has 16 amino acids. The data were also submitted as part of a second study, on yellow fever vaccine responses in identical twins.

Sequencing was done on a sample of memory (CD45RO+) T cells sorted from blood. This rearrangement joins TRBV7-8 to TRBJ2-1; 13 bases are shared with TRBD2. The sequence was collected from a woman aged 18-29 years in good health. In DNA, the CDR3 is TGTGCCAGCAGCTTAGCTAGGACTAGCGGGAGCAATGAGCAGTTCTTC. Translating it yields CASSLARTSGSNEQFF.